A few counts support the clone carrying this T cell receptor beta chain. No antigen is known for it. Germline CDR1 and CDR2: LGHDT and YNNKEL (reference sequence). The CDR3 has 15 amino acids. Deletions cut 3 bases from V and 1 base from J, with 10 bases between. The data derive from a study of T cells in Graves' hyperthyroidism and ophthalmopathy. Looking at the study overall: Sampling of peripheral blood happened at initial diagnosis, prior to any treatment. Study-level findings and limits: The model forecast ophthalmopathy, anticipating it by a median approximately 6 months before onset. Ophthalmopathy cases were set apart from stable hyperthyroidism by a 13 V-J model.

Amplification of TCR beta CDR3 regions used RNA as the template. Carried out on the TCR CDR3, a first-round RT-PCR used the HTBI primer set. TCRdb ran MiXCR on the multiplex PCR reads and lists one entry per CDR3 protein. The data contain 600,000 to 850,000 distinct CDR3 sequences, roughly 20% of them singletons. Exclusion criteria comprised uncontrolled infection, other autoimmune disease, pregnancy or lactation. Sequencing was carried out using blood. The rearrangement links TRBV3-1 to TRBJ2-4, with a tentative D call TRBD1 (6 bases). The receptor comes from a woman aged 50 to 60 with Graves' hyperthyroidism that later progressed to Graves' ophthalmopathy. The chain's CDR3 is CASSQDSMAKNIQYF. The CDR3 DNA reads TGTGCCAGCAGCCAGGACAGCATGGCCAAAAACATTCAGTACTTC.